This TCR beta chain was recorded in a study of beta chain features in type 1 diabetes. Isolated RNA was reverse transcribed in full, so expressed TCRB transcripts were sequenced. Method: immunoSEQ multiplex PCR; TCRdb's copy keeps in-frame clones and lacks some. There are 150,000 to 200,000 clones in the sample; 6.5% to 10% occur only once, and around 0.5% lies in the top ten. Regarding this clone: The antigen remains unidentified.

Study results and limitations: In every one of the four CD4+ subsets, TCRB CDR3s were moderately but significantly shorter in Type 1 diabetes patients.

This TCR was recovered from a woman aged 18-30 years with type 1 diabetes. The sequenced material came from central memory CD4+ T cells from blood.

DNA of the CDR3: TGTGCCAGCAGACAGAGACTAGCGGGAGGGGAGGGAGAGACCCAGTACTTC. Translated: CASRQRLAGGEGETQYF. The chain employs TRBV7-2 and TRBJ2-5; TRBD2 matches at 14 bases. Germline CDR1 and CDR2: SGHTA and FQGNSA. V lost 6 bases and J lost 4; bases outside the gene matches: 10. The CDR3 contains 17 residues.